The T cell receptor (beta chain) described here comes from a study of cytomegalovirus exposure and HLA in healthy donors. Regarding the study as a whole: The study labeled 164 TCR beta chains cytomegalovirus-associated.

With regard to this clone: Its antigen is unknown.

The CDR3 loop spans 14 amino acids. Germline lookup yields CDR1 MNHEY and CDR2 SMNVEV (reference sequence). V dropped 4 bases and J dropped 9; count of bases not matched to a gene: 4. Vbeta (60) and Jbeta (13) primers were used in the PCR. Produced via immunoSEQ multiplex PCR; TCRdb's table is partial and in-frame only. The sample includes approximately 150,000 clones, 76% of them seen just once. The origin of this receptor is a male donor in good health and CMV-seronegative. The rearrangement joins TRBV27 to TRBJ2-1; 12 nucleotides match TRBD2. Sequencing used PBMCs. CDR3 bases: TGTGCCAGCAGTTCTAGCGGGAGGGCCGCTGAGCAGTTCTTC. Amino acid sequence: CASSSSGRAAEQFF.